Included here is one T cell receptor beta chain sequence, with context. Some clones are missing from TCRdb's copy, which holds only in-frame ones; the method was immunoSEQ multiplex PCR. This sample has about 480,000 clones, with around nine tenths found just once. These data belong to a study of blood T cell repertoires in COVID-19. On the study more broadly: Some COVID-19 samples were acute and others convalescent; all came from the United States, Italy and Spain.

Trimming cost V 4 bases and J 2 bases; bases outside gene matches: 3. Germline V CDR1 and CDR2: MDHEN, SYDVKM. This CDR3 has 14 residues. The sequencing sample was made of PBMCs or T cells enriched from blood (not recorded which). The sequence came from a woman under 30 with acute COVID-19. The rearrangement links TRBV28 to TRBJ2-5, with 8 bases lining up with TRBD2. For the CDR3, the DNA is TGTGCCAGCAGTTCCGGGGGGGCGCAAGAGACCCAGTACTTC. This translates into CASSSGGAQETQYF.